The rows below give T cell receptor beta chains drawn from one sample of a study of Graves' ophthalmopathy and Graves' hyperthyroidism. One entry per CDR3 protein results from TCRdb running MiXCR on the multiplex PCR reads. The table records a few hundred thousand distinct CDR3 sequences, 17% of them present only once. Sequencing used peripheral blood. Receptors originate from an adult man with Graves' ophthalmopathy. The CDR3 runs from the conserved cysteine through the conserved F or W. Expanded clones get a size class; other rows say once, few or many, or leave the size out.

j_call,v_call,clone_size,cdr3_aa
TRBJ2-7,TRBV6-1,many,CASRPVLARQAEQYF
TRBJ2-7,TRBV29-1,many,CSVARNSYEQYF
TRBJ2-7,TRBV6-4,many,CASSDLGGRPSPSEQYF
TRBJ1-2,TRBV28,many,CASSFPGQGANTF
TRBJ2-7,TRBV6-2/TRBV6-3,-,CASSYSPIDRVRYF
TRBJ2-5,TRBV29-1,many,CSAVRGVQQETQYF
TRBJ1-1,TRBV30,many,CAWRHREAFF
TRBJ2-7,TRBV2,many,CASSQGGGVEQYF
TRBJ2-7,TRBV4-1,many,CASSQGLAGTSEQYF
TRBJ1-2,TRBV19,many,CASSRRQAGMSYTF
TRBJ2-7,TRBV29-1,many,CSVEVSGKYEQYF